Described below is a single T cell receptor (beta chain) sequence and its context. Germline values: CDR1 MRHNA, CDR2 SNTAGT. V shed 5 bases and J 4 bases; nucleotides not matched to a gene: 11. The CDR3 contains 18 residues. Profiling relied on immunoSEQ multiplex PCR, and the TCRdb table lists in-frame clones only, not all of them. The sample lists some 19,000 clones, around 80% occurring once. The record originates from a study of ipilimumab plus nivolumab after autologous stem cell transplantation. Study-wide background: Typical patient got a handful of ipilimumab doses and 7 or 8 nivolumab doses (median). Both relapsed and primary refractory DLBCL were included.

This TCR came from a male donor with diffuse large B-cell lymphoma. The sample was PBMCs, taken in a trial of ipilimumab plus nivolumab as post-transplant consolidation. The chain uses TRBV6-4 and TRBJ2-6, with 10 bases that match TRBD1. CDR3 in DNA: TGTGCCAGCAGTTGGGCGGGGACAGGGGTTCTGGGGGCCAACGTCCTGACTTTC. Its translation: CASSWAGTGVLGANVLTF.